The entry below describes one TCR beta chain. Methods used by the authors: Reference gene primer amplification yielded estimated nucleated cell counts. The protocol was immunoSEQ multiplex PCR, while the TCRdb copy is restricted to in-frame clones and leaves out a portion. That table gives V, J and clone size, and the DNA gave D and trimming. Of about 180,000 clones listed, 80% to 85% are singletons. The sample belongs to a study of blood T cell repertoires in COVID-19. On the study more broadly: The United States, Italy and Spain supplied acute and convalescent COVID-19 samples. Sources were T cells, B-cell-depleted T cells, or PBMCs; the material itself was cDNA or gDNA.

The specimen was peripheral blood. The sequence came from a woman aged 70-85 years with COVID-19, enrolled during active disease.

As DNA, the CDR3 is TGTGCCAGCAGCCAAGGAGTCGCCGCTGGAGTAGCTTTCTTT. Encoded protein: CASSQGVAAGVAFF. The chain is built from TRBV3-1 (or the pseudogene TRBV3-2) and TRBJ1-1; D remains ambiguous. CDR1 is LGHDT and CDR2 is YNNKEL in the germline V gene (reference sequence). The CDR3 length is 14 residues. Trimming cost V 1 base and J 10 bases, with 16 bases left between them.